The clone carrying this TCR beta chain has a count of ten or more. The CDR3 length is 12 residues. Trimming shortened V by 2 bases and J by 7 bases, and 8 bases separated the two germline ends. Germline loops: CDR1 MNHEY, CDR2 SVGEGT. With MiXCR, TCRdb reprocessed the PCR reads. The repertoire holds about 32,000 clones, with approximately 8% as singletons. These data come from a study of metastatic and nonmetastatic thyroid tumors. Study-wide context: Samples came from malignant and benign thyroid patients, and repertoires were compared across blood and tumor or nodule tissue.

All patients were treatment-naive before thyroid surgery. Sequenced sample: blood. This receptor was obtained from a female donor with papillary thyroid cancer or a benign thyroid nodule (not recorded which). Some clones in this sample may be carry-over from other donors' samples. The chain employs TRBV6-2 or TRBV6-3 and TRBJ1-1, with D maybe TRBD1 (5 bases). CDR3 region: CASSYTRGEAFF. The CDR3 DNA reads as TGTGCCAGCAGTTACACTAGGGGTGAAGCTTTCTTT.